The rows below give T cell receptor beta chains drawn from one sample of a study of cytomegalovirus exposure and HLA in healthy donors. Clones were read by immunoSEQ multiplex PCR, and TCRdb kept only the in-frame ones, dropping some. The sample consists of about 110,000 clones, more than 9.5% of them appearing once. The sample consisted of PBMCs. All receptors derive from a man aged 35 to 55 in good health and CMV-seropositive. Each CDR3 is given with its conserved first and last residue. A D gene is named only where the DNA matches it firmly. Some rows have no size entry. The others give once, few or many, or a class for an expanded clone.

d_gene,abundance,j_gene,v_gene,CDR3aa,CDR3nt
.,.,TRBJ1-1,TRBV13,CASSFRGGWTTFF,TGTGCCAGCAGCTTCCGCGGGGGGTGGACAACTTTCTTT
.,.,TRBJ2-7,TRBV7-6,CASSLGGRLYF,TGTGCCAGCAGCTTAGGTGGGAGACTGTACTTC
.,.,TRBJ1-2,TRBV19,CASSERGTDYGYTF,TGTGCCAGTAGTGAGCGGGGAACGGACTATGGCTACACCTTC
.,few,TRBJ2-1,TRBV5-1,CASRPSIQLARYEQFF,TGCGCCAGCAGACCGAGCATTCAGCTAGCGCGCTATGAGCAGTTCTTC
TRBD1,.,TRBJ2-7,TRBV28,CASSMTGGAYEQYF,TGTGCCAGCAGCATGACAGGGGGCGCCTACGAGCAGTACTTC
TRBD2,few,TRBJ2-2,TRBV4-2,CASSQGKEERELIGELFF,TGTGCCAGCAGCCAAGGGAAGGAAGAGCGGGAATTAATCGGGGAGCTGTTTTTT
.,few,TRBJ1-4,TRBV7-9,CASSLATSGEKLFF,TGTGCCAGCAGCTTGGCCACCTCGGGTGAAAAACTGTTTTTT
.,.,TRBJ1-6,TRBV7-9,CASSRFDSHNSPLHF,TGTGCCAGCAGCCGTTTTGACAGCCATAATTCACCCCTCCACTTT
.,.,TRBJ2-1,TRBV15,CATLARKLYNEQFF,TGTGCCACCTTAGCGCGAAAACTATACAATGAGCAGTTCTTC
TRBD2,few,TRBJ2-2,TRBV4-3,CASSTIGAGGPGGELFF,TGCGCCAGCAGCACCATTGGGGCGGGAGGGCCTGGCGGGGAGCTGTTTTTT
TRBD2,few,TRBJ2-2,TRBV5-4,CASSQMGGAGELFF,TGTGCCAGCAGCCAGATGGGAGGGGCCGGGGAGCTGTTTTTT
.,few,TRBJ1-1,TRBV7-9,CANHVVGGATEAFF,TGTGCCAACCACGTTGTCGGGGGAGCCACTGAAGCTTTCTTT
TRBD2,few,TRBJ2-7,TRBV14,CASSQPLTSGRRYEQYF,TGTGCCAGCAGCCAACCTCTGACTAGCGGGAGAAGGTACGAGCAGTACTTC
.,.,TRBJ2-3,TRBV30,CAWSPSTDTQYF,TGTGCCTGGAGTCCTAGCACAGATACGCAGTATTTT
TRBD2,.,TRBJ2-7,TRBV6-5,CASSPGLAGFNEQYF,TGTGCCAGCAGCCCCGGACTAGCGGGATTTAACGAGCAGTACTTC
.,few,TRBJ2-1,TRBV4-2,CASSRMDSPRNEQFF,TGTGCCAGCAGCCGGATGGACAGCCCGAGGAATGAGCAGTTCTTC
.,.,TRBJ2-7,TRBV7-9,CASSLPTGPYEQYF,TGTGCCAGCAGCTTACCGACAGGACCCTACGAGCAGTACTTC
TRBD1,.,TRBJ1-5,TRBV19,CASSLRTGWEPQHF,TGTGCCAGTAGTCTACGGACAGGGTGGGAGCCCCAGCATTTT
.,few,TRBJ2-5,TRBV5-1,CASSGTPTETQYF,TGCGCCAGCAGCGGAACTCCGACTGAGACCCAGTACTTC
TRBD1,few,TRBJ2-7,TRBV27,CASSTPTGGLYEQYF,TGTGCCAGCAGTACACCGACAGGGGGCCTCTACGAGCAGTACTTC
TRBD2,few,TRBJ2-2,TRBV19,CASSGGLAGNTGELFF,TGTGCCAGTAGCGGTGGACTAGCGGGAAACACCGGGGAGCTGTTTTTT
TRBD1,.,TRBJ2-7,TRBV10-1,CASSDNPGGEKYF,TGCGCCAGCAGTGACAATCCAGGGGGCGAGAAGTACTTT
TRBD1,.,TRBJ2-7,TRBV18,CASSLSGTGGHEQYF,TGTGCCAGCTCACTCTCCGGGACAGGGGGACACGAGCAGTACTTC
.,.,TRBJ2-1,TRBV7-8,CASSLVGGAYNEQFF,TGTGCCAGCAGCTTAGTTGGCGGGGCTTACAATGAGCAGTTCTTC
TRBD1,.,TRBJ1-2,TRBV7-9,CASSIPPGQIGYGYTF,TGTGCCAGCAGCATTCCTCCGGGACAGATCGGGTATGGCTACACCTTC
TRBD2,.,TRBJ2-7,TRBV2,CASSQGLAESSYEQYF,TGTGCCAGCAGTCAGGGACTAGCGGAGAGCTCCTACGAGCAGTACTTC
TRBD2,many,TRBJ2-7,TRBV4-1,CASSQVSGMGVYEQYF,TGCGCCAGCAGCCAAGTTAGCGGGATGGGTGTGTATGAGCAGTACTTC
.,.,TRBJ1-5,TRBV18,CASSPGGSNQPQHF,TGTGCCAGCTCACCGGGGGGAAGCAATCAGCCCCAGCATTTT
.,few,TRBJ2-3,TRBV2,CASQDLGTDTQYF,TGTGCCAGCCAGGACTTAGGCACAGATACGCAGTATTTT
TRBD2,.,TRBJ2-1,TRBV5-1,CASSSGLAGARDEQFF,TGCGCCAGCAGCTCGGGACTAGCGGGAGCGAGGGATGAGCAGTTCTTC
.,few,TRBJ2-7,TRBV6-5,CASSYGGPYEQYF,TGTGCCAGCAGTTACGGGGGCCCCTACGAGCAGTACTTC
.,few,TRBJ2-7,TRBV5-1,CASSEVLGGRSSYEQYF,TGCGCCAGTTCCGAGGTTTTGGGGGGACGGAGCTCCTACGAGCAGTACTTC
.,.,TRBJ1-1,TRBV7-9,CASSVWGDTEAFF,TGTGCCAGCAGTGTGTGGGGGGACACTGAAGCTTTCTTT
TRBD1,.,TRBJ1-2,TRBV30,CAWTPWRQGSGYTF,TGTGCCTGGACCCCCTGGAGACAGGGGAGTGGCTACACCTTC
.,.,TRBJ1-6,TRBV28,CASSFAGGLHF,TGTGCCAGCAGTTTTGCCGGGGGCCTCCACTTT
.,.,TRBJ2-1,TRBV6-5,CASSRLGEQFF,TGTGCCAGCAGTCGACTAGGCGAGCAGTTCTTC
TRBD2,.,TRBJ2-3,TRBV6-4,CASSRTSGSPTDTQYF,TGTGCCAGCAGTCGTACTAGCGGGAGTCCAACAGATACGCAGTATTTT
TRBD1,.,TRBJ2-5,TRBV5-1,CASSLAPPGQGGGQETQYF,TGCGCCAGCAGCTTGGCCCCCCCCGGACAGGGTGGGGGACAAGAGACCCAGTACTTC
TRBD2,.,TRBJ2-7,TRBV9,CASSPGLAAYEQYF,TGTGCCAGCAGTCCGGGACTAGCGGCCTACGAGCAGTACTTC
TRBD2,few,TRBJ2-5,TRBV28,CASSRHRLAGGRETQYF,TGTGCCAGCAGTCGCCACCGACTAGCGGGAGGGCGGGAGACCCAGTACTTC
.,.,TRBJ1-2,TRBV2,CASPSEGVRGYTF,TGTGCCAGCCCCTCTGAAGGGGTTCGTGGCTACACCTTC
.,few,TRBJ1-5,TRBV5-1,CASSLAGLDWEPQHF,TGCGCCAGCAGCTTGGCCGGTCTGGACTGGGAGCCCCAGCATTTT
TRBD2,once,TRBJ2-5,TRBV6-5,CASSYTSGGAGETQYF,TGTGCCAGCAGTTACACTAGCGGGGGGGCCGGGGAGACCCAGTACTTC
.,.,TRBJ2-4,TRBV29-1,CSVVPDWGGKNIQYF,TGCAGCGTTGTACCAGATTGGGGAGGCAAAAACATTCAGTACTTC
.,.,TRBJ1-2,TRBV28,CASGTHYGYTF,TGTGCCAGCGGGACACACTATGGCTACACCTTC
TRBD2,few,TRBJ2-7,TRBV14,CASSPGLAGVSQYF,TGTGCCAGCAGCCCCGGACTAGCGGGAGTATCGCAGTACTTC
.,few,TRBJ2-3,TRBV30,CAWSGARRLTDTQYF,TGTGCCTGGAGCGGAGCTAGACGACTCACAGATACGCAGTATTTT
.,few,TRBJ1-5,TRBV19,CASSIVPTRDQPQHF,TGTGCCAGTAGTATAGTTCCTACCCGGGATCAGCCCCAGCATTTT
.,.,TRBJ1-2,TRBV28,CAIRILLRDLRGGYTF,TGTGCCATCCGGATCCTGCTCCGCGATCTAAGAGGTGGCTACACCTTC
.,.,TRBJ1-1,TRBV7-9,CASSPGTPNTEAFF,TGTGCCAGCAGCCCGGGGACACCGAACACTGAAGCTTTCTTT
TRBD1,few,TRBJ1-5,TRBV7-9,CASSSGTGGNQPQHF,TGTGCCAGCAGCTCCGGGACAGGGGGCAATCAGCCCCAGCATTTT
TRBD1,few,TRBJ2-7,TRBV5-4,CASSPGQGSYEQYF,TGTGCCAGCAGCCCGGGACAGGGCTCCTACGAGCAGTACTTC
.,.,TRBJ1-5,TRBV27,CASSLRLSSNQPQHF,TGTGCCAGCAGCCTTCGGTTGAGTAGCAATCAGCCCCAGCATTTT
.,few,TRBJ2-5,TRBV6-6,CASSYVGSQETQYF,TGTGCCAGCAGTTACGTTGGGAGTCAAGAGACCCAGTACTTC
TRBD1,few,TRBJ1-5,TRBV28,CASSLWGGQGSDQPQHF,TGTGCCAGCAGTTTATGGGGGGGACAGGGGTCGGATCAGCCCCAGCATTTT
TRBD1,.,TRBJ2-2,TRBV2,CASSGRDRARTGELFF,TGTGCCAGCAGTGGAAGGGACAGGGCGCGGACCGGGGAGCTGTTTTTT
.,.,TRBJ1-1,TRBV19,CASSAQGFNEAFF,TGTGCCAGTAGTGCACAGGGTTTCAATGAAGCTTTCTTT
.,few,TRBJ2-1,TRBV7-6,CASSPDSSSYNEQFF,TGTGCCAGCAGTCCGGACAGCAGCTCCTACAATGAGCAGTTCTTC
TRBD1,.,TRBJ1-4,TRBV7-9,CASSEGQGDGEKLFF,TGTGCCAGCAGCGAAGGACAGGGGGACGGTGAAAAACTGTTTTTT